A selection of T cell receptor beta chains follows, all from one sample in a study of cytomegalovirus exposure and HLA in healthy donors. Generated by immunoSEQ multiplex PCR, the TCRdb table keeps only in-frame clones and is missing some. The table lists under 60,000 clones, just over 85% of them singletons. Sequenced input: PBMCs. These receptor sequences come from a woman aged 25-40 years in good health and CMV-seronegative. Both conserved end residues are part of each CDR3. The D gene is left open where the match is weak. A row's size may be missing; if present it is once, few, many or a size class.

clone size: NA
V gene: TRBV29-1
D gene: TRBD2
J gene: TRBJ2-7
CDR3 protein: CSVEEIGTSAFSYEQYF
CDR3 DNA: TGCAGCGTTGAAGAGATCGGGACTAGCGCTTTCTCCTACGAGCAGTACTTC

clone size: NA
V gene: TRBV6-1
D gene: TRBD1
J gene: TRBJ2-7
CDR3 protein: CASRRGQGYYEQYF
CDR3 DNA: TGTGCCAGCAGGAGGGGACAGGGTTACTACGAGCAGTACTTC

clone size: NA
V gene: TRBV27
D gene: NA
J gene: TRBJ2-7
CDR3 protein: CASSLGPSYEQYF
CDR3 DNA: TGTGCCAGCAGTTTAGGCCCCTCCTACGAGCAGTACTTC

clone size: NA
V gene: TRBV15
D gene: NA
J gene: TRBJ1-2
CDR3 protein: CATSRDRGSYGYTF
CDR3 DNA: TGTGCCACCAGCAGAGATAGGGGAAGCTATGGCTACACCTTC

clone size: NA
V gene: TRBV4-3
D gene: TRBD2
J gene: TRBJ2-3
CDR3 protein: CASSQEGTSGTDTQYF
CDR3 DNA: TGCGCCAGCAGCCAAGAAGGGACTAGCGGGACAGATACGCAGTATTTT

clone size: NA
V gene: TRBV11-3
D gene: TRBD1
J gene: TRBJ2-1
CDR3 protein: CASSSRTGISNEQFF
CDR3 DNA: TGTGCCAGCAGCTCAAGGACAGGGATCAGCAATGAGCAGTTCTTC

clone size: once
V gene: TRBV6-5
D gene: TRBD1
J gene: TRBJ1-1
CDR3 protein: CASSYTQGGNTEAFF
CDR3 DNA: TGTGCCAGCAGTTATACACAGGGGGGAAACACTGAAGCTTTCTTT

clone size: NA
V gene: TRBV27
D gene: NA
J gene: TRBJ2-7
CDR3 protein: CASSYTGLPSGEQYF
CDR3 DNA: TGTGCCAGCAGTTATACGGGACTTCCCTCGGGCGAGCAGTACTTC

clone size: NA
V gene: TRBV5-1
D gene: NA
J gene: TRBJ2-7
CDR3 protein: CASSWTGTGGYEQYF
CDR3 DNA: TGCGCCAGCAGCTGGACCGGGACTGGGGGCTACGAGCAGTACTTC

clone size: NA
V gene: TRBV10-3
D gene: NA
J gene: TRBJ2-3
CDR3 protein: CATRGGSDTQYF
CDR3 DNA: TGTGCCACGAGAGGGGGTTCAGATACGCAGTATTTT